These T cell receptor beta chains were read from a single sample in a study of early T cells in non-severe SARS-CoV-2 infection. MiXCR, run by TCRdb on the 5' RACE reads, gives a single entry per CDR3 protein. The sample has under 85,000 distinct CDR3 sequences, 12% seen once. Sequences were obtained from whole blood. The receptors stem from an adult who was a healthcare worker with PCR-confirmed SARS-CoV-2 infection or an uninfected control (not recorded which). Each CDR3 is given with its conserved first and last residue. The D gene is left open where the match is weak. The listing skips clone size in some rows; elsewhere it reads once, few, many or a size class.

J: TRBJ2-2; size: NA; D: TRBD1; V: TRBV7-8; CDR3: CASSPLGQGNTGELFF; DNA: TGTGCCAGCAGCCCCCTAGGACAGGGTAACACCGGGGAGCTGTTTTTT
J: TRBJ2-1; size: NA; D: TRBD2; V: TRBV20-1; CDR3: CSAPGQTSGVYNEQFF; DNA: TGCAGTGCACCTGGACAAACTAGCGGGGTGTACAATGAGCAGTTCTTC
J: TRBJ2-3; size: NA; D: TRBD2; V: TRBV20-1; CDR3: CSAREGTIDSTDTQYF; DNA: TGCAGTGCTAGAGAAGGGACTATCGACTCCACAGATACGCAGTATTTT
J: TRBJ1-4; size: many; D: NA; V: TRBV3-1; CDR3: CASSQETPEKLFF; DNA: TGTGCCAGCAGCCAAGAAACTCCCGAAAAACTGTTTTTT
J: TRBJ2-2; size: few; D: NA; V: TRBV7-9; CDR3: CASSLGYSGELFF; DNA: TGTGCCAGCAGCTTAGGGTACTCCGGGGAGCTGTTTTTT
J: TRBJ2-7; size: NA; D: NA; V: TRBV14; CDR3: CASSPSNHYEQYF; DNA: TGTGCCAGCAGCCCCAGTAATCACTACGAGCAGTACTTC
J: TRBJ1-5; size: few; D: NA; V: TRBV5-6; CDR3: CASSSGVYSNQPQHF; DNA: TGTGCCAGCAGCTCAGGTGTATATAGCAATCAGCCCCAGCATTTT
J: TRBJ2-1; size: NA; D: TRBD2; V: TRBV11-2; CDR3: CASSLEPSGNNEQFF; DNA: TGTGCCAGCAGCTTAGAACCTAGCGGGAACAATGAGCAGTTCTTC
J: TRBJ1-5; size: many; D: NA; V: TRBV6-1; CDR3: CASSEVRPSYQPQHF; DNA: TGTGCCAGCAGTGAAGTGAGGCCCAGTTATCAGCCCCAGCATTTT
J: TRBJ1-2; size: NA; D: NA; V: TRBV28; CDR3: CASSYGEYYGYTF; DNA: TGTGCCAGCAGTTACGGGGAGTACTATGGCTACACCTTC
J: TRBJ1-1; size: NA; D: NA; V: TRBV11-2; CDR3: CASSTDWGAEAFF; DNA: TGTGCCAGCAGCACAGATTGGGGCGCTGAAGCTTTCTTT
J: TRBJ1-2; size: many; D: TRBD1; V: TRBV7-8; CDR3: CASSSWPGGVNYGYTF; DNA: TGTGCCAGCAGCTCCTGGCCAGGGGGGGTTAACTATGGCTACACCTTC
J: TRBJ2-3; size: few; D: TRBD2; V: TRBV2; CDR3: CASSDSLAGFDTQYF; DNA: TGTGCCAGCAGTGATTCTCTAGCGGGGTTCGATACGCAGTATTTT
J: TRBJ2-3; size: many; D: NA; V: TRBV11-3; CDR3: CASSPGAGGTDTQYF; DNA: TGTGCCAGCAGCCCCGGTGCCGGGGGCACAGATACGCAGTATTTT
J: TRBJ2-7; size: few; D: NA; V: TRBV9; CDR3: CASSPRGAGLYEQYF; DNA: TGTGCCAGCAGCCCGCGGGGAGCGGGTCTCTACGAGCAGTACTTC
J: TRBJ1-1; size: once; D: TRBD1; V: TRBV29-1; CDR3: CSAPGTGGTEAFF; DNA: TGCAGCGCGCCAGGCACAGGGGGCACTGAAGCTTTCTTT
J: TRBJ1-5; size: many; D: NA; V: TRBV19; CDR3: CASSDGILSNQPQHF; DNA: TGTGCCAGTAGTGATGGGATCCTAAGCAATCAGCCCCAGCATTTT
J: TRBJ2-2; size: many; D: NA; V: TRBV3-1; CDR3: CASSPAGLGLRDTGELFF; DNA: TGTGCCAGCAGCCCAGCGGGCCTGGGTTTGAGGGACACCGGGGAGCTGTTTTTT
J: TRBJ2-7; size: NA; D: NA; V: TRBV28; CDR3: CASYPRQTYEQYF; DNA: TGTGCCAGTTACCCGAGGCAAACCTACGAGCAGTACTTC
J: TRBJ1-3; size: many; D: NA; V: TRBV12-3/TRBV12-4; CDR3: CASSLEPGITIYF; DNA: TGTGCCAGCAGTCTCGAACCAGGGATCACCATATATTTT
J: TRBJ2-2; size: many; D: NA; V: TRBV20-1; CDR3: CSARDYEGGGELFF; DNA: TGCAGTGCTAGAGATTATGAGGGAGGCGGGGAGCTGTTTTTT
J: TRBJ2-1; size: few; D: NA; V: TRBV6-1; CDR3: CASSDVGGGFNEQFF; DNA: TGTGCCAGCAGTGACGTGGGAGGGGGTTTCAATGAGCAGTTCTTC
J: TRBJ2-3; size: many; D: TRBD2; V: TRBV20-1; CDR3: CSARSASGASTDTQYF; DNA: TGCAGTGCTAGGTCGGCTAGCGGGGCCTCAACAGATACGCAGTATTTT
J: TRBJ1-2; size: many; D: TRBD1; V: TRBV12-3/TRBV12-4; CDR3: CASRATGGFSGYTF; DNA: TGTGCCAGCAGGGCGACAGGGGGCTTCTCTGGCTACACCTTC
J: TRBJ1-6; size: many; D: NA; V: TRBV12-3/TRBV12-4; CDR3: CASSTQGGSPLHF; DNA: TGTGCCAGCAGTACCCAGGGAGGTTCACCCCTCCACTTT
J: TRBJ1-1; size: few; D: NA; V: TRBV19; CDR3: CASTPGRQVNTEAFF; DNA: TGTGCCAGTACCCCAGGGAGACAGGTGAACACTGAAGCTTTCTTT
J: TRBJ2-1; size: many; D: TRBD2; V: TRBV15; CDR3: CATSRDRGTRLYEQFF; DNA: TGTGCCACCAGCAGAGATCGAGGGACTAGATTGTATGAGCAGTTCTTC
J: TRBJ2-1; size: many; D: TRBD2; V: TRBV5-1; CDR3: CASSVTSGRNEQFF; DNA: TGCGCCAGCAGCGTGACTAGCGGTCGCAATGAGCAGTTCTTC
J: TRBJ2-5; size: many; D: TRBD2; V: TRBV7-8; CDR3: CASSASGGEQPPQYF; DNA: TGTGCCAGCAGCGCGTCCGGGGGGGAACAGCCTCCCCAGTACTTC
J: TRBJ2-6; size: NA; D: TRBD1; V: TRBV12-5; CDR3: CASGARDRVSGANVLTF; DNA: TGTGCTAGTGGTGCCCGGGACAGGGTCTCTGGGGCCAACGTCCTGACTTTC
J: TRBJ2-1; size: many; D: TRBD2; V: TRBV2; CDR3: CASRALAGGVANEQFF; DNA: TGTGCCAGCAGAGCCCTAGCGGGAGGAGTTGCCAATGAGCAGTTCTTC
J: TRBJ2-7; size: few; D: NA; V: TRBV19; CDR3: CASSSPPGLAGEQYF; DNA: TGTGCCAGTAGTTCCCCCCCCGGACTGGCCGGCGAGCAGTACTTC
J: TRBJ1-1; size: many; D: TRBD1; V: TRBV12-3/TRBV12-4; CDR3: CASRRTGGRTEAFF; DNA: TGTGCCAGCAGGCGCACAGGGGGGAGGACTGAAGCTTTCTTT
J: TRBJ2-7; size: few; D: TRBD1; V: TRBV5-5; CDR3: CASSSGGTATYEQYF; DNA: TGTGCCAGCAGCTCAGGTGGGACAGCGACTTACGAGCAGTACTTC
J: TRBJ2-3; size: many; D: NA; V: TRBV12-3/TRBV12-4; CDR3: CASSFISLRPDKYTDTQYF; DNA: TGTGCCAGCAGTTTTATCTCTCTGAGGCCAGACAAATACACAGATACGCAGTATTTT